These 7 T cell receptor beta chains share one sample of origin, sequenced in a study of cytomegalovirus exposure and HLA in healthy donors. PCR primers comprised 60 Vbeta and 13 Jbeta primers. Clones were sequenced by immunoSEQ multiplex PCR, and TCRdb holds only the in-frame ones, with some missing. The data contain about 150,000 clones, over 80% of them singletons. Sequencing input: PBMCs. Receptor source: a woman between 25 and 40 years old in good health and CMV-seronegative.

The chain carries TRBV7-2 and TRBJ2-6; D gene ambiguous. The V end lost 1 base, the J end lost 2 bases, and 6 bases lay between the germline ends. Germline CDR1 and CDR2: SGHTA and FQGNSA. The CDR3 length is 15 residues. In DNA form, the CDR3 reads TGTGCCAGCAGCTTAGGAGGCCCTGGGGCCAACGTCCTGACTTTC. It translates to CASSLGGPGANVLTF.

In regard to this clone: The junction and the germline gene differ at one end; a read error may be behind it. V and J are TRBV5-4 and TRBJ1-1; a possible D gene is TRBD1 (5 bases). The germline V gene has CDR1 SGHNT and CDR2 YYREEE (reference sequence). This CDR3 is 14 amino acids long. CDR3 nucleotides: TGCGCCAGCAGCCAAGCAGGGATAGCCACTGAAGCTTTCTTT. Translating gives CASSQAGIATEAFF. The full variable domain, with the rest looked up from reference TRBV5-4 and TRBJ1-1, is ETGVTQSPTHLIKTRGQQVTLRCSSQSGHNTVSWYQQALGQGPQFIFQYYREEENGRGNFPPRFSGLQFPNYSSELNVNALELDDSALYLCASSQAGIATEAFFGQGTRLTVV.

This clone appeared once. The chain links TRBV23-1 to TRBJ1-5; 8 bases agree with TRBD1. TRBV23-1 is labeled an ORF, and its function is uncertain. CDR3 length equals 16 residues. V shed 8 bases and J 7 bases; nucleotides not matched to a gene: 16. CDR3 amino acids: CASADHRGQGRQPQHF. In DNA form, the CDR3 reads TGCGCCAGCGCGGACCACCGTGGACAGGGTCGGCAGCCCCAGCATTTT.

The CDR3 sequence is CASSQEQDTGEQYF. The CDR3 DNA reads as TGTGCCAGCAGCCAAGAGCAAGACACTGGCGAGCAGTACTTC. The chain carries TRBV4-2 and TRBJ2-7; D not resolved. V was pared by 0 bases and J by 6 bases, with 12 bases between. Per the germline V gene, CDR1 is LGHNA and CDR2 is YNFKEQ. This CDR3 contains 14 residues.

The CDR3 DNA reads as TGCAGCGTTGAAATCCGCGGGGGAAACTATGGCTACACCTTC. Amino acid sequence: CSVEIRGGNYGYTF. The rearrangement links TRBV29-1 to TRBJ1-2, with a tentative D call TRBD1 (5 bases). Germline V lookup: CDR1 SQVTM, CDR2 ANQGSEA. CDR3 length: 14 amino acids. The V end lost 2 bases, the J end lost 2 bases, and 12 bases lay between the germline ends. The entire variable domain, with the rest obtained from reference TRBV29-1 and TRBJ1-2, is as follows: SAVISQKPSRDICQRGTSLTIQCQVDSQVTMMFWYRQQPGQSLTLIATANQGSEATYESGFVIDKFPISRPNLTFSTLTVSNMSPEDSSIYLCSVEIRGGNYGYTFGSGTRLTVV.

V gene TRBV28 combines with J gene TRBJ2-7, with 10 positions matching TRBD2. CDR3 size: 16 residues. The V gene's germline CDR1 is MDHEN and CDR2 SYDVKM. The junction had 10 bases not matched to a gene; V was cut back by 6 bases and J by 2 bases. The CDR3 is CASSLASGSGAYEQYF. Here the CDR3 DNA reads TGTGCCAGCAGCCTGGCTAGCGGGAGTGGGGCCTACGAGCAGTACTTC.

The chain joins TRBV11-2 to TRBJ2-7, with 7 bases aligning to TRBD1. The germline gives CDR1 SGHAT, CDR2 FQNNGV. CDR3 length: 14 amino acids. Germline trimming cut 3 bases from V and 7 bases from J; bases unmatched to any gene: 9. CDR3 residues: CASSLSTGSREQYF. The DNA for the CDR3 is TGTGCCAGCAGCTTGTCGACAGGGTCGAGGGAGCAGTACTTC.